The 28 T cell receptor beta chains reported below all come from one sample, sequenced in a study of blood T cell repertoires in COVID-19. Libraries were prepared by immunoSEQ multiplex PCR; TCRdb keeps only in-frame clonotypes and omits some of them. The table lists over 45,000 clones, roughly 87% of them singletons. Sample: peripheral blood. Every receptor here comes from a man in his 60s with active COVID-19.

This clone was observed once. In DNA form, the CDR3 reads TGTGCCAGCCGACCAGAGAGGGCCTACAATGAGCAGTTCTTC. Translated: CASRPERAYNEQFF. The chain carries TRBV6-6 and TRBJ2-1; D may be TRBD2 (5 bases). Germline-derived CDR1 and CDR2 are MNHNY and SVGAGI (reference sequence). V lost 8 bases and J 2 bases, leaving 13 bases between the germline ends. The CDR3 sequence is 14 residues long.

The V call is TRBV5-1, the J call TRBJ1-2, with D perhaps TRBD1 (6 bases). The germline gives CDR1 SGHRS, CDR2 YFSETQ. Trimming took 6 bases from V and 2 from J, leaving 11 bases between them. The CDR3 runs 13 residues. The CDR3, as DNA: TGCGCCAGCACCACAACAGGGAACTATGGCTACACCTTC. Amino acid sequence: CASTTTGNYGYTF.

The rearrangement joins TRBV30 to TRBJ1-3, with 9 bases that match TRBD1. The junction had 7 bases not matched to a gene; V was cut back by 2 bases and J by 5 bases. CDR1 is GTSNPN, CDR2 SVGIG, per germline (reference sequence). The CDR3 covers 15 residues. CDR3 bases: TGTGCCTGGAGTCTTTCCGGGACAGGGAGAAACACCATATATTTT. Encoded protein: CAWSLSGTGRNTIYF.

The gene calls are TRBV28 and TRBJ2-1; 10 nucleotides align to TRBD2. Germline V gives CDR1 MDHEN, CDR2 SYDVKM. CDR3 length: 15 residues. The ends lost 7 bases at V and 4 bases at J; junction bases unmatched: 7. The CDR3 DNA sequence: TGTGCCAGCATTGCCGTAGCGGGAGGATACAATGAGCAGTTCTTC. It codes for CASIAVAGGYNEQFF.

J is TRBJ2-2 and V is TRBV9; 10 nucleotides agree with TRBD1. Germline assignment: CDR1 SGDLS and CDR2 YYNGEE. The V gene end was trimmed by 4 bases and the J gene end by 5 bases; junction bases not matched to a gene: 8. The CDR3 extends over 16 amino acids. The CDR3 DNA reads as TGTGCCAGCAGCCCAGGGACAGGGGTGTCAACCGGGGAGCTGTTTTTT. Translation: CASSPGTGVSTGELFF.

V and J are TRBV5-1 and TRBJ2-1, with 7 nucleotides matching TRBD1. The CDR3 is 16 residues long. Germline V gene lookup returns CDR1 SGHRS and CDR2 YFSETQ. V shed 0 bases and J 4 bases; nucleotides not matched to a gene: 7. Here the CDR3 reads CASSLAVGQMYNEQFF. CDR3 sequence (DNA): TGCGCCAGCAGCTTGGCGGTGGGACAGATGTACAATGAGCAGTTCTTC.

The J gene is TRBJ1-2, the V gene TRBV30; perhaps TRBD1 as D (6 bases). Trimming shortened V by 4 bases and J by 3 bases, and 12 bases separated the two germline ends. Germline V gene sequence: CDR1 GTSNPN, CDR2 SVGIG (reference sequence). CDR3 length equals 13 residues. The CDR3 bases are TGTGCCTGGAAAACCACAGGGTACTATGGCTACACCTTC. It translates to CAWKTTGYYGYTF.

CDR3 sequence reads: CASTLPWGGTTDTQYF. Written as DNA, the CDR3 is TGTGCCAGCACCCTACCGTGGGGGGGGACCACAGATACGCAGTATTTT. J is TRBJ2-3 and V is TRBV7-9; the match to TRBD2 covers 7 bases. The CDR3 runs to 16 residues. Germline V gene data show CDR1 as SEHNR and CDR2 as FQNEAQ (reference sequence). Trimming took 7 bases from V and 2 from J; bases not matched to a gene: 12. The entire variable domain, with the rest obtained from reference TRBV7-9 and TRBJ2-3, is as follows: DTGVSQNPRHKITKRGQNVTFRCDPISEHNRLYWYRQTLGQGPEFLTYFQNEAQLEKSRLLSDRFSAERPKGSFSTLEIQRTEQGDSAMYLCASTLPWGGTTDTQYFGPGTRLTVL.

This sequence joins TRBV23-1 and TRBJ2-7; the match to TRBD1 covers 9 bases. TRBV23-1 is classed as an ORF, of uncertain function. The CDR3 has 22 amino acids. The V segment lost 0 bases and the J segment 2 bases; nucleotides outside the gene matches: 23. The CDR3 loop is CASSQSFRLIPSGTGKAYEQYF. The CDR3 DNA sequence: TGCGCCAGCAGTCAATCCTTCCGATTAATCCCTTCCGGGACAGGGAAGGCCTACGAGCAGTACTTC.

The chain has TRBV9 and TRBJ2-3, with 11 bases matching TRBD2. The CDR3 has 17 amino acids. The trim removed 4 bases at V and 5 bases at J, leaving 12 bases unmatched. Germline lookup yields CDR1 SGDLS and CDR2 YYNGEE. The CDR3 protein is CASSPGPSGGRLDTQYF. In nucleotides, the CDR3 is TGTGCCAGCAGCCCCGGACCTAGCGGGGGGAGATTAGATACGCAGTATTTT.

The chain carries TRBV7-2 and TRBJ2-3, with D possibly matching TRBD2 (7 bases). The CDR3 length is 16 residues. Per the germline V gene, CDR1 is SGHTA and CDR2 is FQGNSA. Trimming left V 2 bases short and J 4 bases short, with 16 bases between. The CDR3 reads CASSLRGGRSADTQYF. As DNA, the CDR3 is TGTGCCAGCAGCTTAAGGGGGGGGCGTTCAGCAGATACGCAGTATTTT.

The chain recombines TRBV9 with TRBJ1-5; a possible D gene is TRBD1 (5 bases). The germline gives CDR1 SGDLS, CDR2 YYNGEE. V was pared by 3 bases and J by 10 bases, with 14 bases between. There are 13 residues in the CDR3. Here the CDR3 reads CASSEGRVGPQHF. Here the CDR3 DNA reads TGTGCCAGCAGCGAGGGGCGCGTTGGACCCCAGCATTTT. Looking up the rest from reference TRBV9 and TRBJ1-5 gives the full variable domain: DSGVTQTPKHLITATGQRVTLRCSPRSGDLSVYWYQQSLDQGLQFLIQYYNGEERAKGNILERFSAQQFPDLHSELNLSSLELGDSALYFCASSEGRVGPQHFGDGTRLSIL.

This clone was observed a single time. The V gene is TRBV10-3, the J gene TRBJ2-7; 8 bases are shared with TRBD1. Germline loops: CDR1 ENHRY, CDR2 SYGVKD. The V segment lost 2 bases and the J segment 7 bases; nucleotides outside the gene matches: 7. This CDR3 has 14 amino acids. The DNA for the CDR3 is TGTGCCATCAGTGAGCCAGGAACAGGGGGTGAGCAGTACTTC. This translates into CAISEPGTGGEQYF.

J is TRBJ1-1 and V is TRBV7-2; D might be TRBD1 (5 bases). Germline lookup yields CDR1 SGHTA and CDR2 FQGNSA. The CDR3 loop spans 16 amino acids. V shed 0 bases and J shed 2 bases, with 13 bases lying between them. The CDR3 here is CASSLAPFGGNTEAFF. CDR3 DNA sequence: TGTGCCAGCAGCTTAGCGCCCTTCGGGGGTAACACTGAAGCTTTCTTT.

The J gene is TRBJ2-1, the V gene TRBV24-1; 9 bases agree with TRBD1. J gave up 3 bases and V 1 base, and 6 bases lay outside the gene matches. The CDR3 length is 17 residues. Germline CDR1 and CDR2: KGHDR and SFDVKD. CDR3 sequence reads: CATSDFSGTGFYNEQFF. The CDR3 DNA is TGTGCCACCAGTGATTTTTCGGGGACAGGGTTCTACAATGAGCAGTTCTTC.

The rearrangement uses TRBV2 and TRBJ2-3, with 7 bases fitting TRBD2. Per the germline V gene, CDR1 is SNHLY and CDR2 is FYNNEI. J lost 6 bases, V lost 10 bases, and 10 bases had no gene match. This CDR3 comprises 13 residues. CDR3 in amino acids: CATFDRREDTQYF. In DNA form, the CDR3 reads TGTGCCACCTTTGATCGGCGGGAGGATACGCAGTATTTT.

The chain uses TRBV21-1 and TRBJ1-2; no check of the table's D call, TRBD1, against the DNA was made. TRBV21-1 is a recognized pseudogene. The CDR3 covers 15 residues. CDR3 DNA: TGTGCCAGCAGCAGCAGGGGGCCAGATAACTATGGCTACACCTTC. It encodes CASSSRGPDNYGYTF.

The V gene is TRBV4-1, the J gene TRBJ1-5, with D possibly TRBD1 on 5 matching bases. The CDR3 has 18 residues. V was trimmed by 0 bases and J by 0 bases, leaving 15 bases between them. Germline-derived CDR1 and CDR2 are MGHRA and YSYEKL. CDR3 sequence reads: CASSQEAAQADSNQPQHF. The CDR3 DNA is TGCGCCAGCAGCCAAGAGGCGGCACAGGCCGATAGCAATCAGCCCCAGCATTTT.

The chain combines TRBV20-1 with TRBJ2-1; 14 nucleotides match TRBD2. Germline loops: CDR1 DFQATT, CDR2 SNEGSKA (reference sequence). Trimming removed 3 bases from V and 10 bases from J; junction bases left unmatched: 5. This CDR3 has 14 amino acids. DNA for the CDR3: TGCAGTGCTAGTAAGGGACTAGCGGGAGACGAGCAGTTCTTC. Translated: CSASKGLAGDEQFF.

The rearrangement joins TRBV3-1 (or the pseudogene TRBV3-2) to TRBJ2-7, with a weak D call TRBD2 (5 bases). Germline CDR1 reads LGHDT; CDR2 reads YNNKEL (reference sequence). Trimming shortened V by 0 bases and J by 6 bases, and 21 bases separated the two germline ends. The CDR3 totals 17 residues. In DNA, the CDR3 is TGTGCCAGCAGCCAAGAGGCGGGTGGTATCCTACCCCGCGAGCAGTACTTC. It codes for CASSQEAGGILPREQYF.

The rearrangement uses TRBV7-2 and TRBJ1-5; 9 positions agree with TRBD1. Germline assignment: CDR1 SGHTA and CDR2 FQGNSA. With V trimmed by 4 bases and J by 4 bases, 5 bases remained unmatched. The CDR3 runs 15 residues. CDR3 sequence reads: CASSSGQGMNQPQHF. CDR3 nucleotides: TGTGCCAGCAGCTCGGGACAGGGAATGAATCAGCCCCAGCATTTT.

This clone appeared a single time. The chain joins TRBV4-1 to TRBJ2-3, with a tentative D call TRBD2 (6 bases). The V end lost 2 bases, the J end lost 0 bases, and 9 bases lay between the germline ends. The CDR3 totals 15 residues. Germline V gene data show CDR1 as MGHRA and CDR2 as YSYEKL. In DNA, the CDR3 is TGCGCCAGCAGCCAATCTAGCGCTAGCACAGATACGCAGTATTTT. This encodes CASSQSSASTDTQYF.

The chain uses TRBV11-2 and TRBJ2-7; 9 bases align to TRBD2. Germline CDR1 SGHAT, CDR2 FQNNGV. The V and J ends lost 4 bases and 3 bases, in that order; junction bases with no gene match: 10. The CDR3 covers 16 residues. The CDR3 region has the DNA TGTGCCAGCAGCTCGTCGGCGGCTAGCGGGGTCTACGAGCAGTACTTC. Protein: CASSSSAASGVYEQYF.

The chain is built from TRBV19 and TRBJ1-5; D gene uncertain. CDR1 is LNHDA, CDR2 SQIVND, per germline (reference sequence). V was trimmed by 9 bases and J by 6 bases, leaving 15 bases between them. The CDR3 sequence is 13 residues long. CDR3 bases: TGTGCCAGCACGCGGGGTATTGGTCAGCCCCAGCATTTT. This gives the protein CASTRGIGQPQHF.

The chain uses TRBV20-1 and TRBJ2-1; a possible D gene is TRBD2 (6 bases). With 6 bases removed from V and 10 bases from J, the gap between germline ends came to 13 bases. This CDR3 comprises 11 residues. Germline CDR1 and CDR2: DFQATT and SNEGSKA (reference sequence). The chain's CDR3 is CSAPGGVEQFF. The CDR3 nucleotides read TGCAGTGCCCCCGGAGGGGTAGAGCAGTTCTTC.

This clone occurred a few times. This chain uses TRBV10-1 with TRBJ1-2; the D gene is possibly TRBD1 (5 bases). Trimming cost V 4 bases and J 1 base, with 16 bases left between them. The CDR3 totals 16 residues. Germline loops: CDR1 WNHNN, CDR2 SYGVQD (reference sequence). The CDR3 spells CASSGGGIDSNYGYTF. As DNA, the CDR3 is TGCGCCAGCAGTGGGGGTGGGATAGACAGTAACTATGGCTACACCTTC.

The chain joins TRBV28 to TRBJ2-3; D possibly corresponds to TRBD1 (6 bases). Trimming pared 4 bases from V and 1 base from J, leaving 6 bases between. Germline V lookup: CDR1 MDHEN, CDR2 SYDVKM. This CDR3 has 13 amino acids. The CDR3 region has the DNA TGTGCCAGCAGTTCAGGGGGCACAGATACGCAGTATTTT. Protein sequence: CASSSGGTDTQYF.

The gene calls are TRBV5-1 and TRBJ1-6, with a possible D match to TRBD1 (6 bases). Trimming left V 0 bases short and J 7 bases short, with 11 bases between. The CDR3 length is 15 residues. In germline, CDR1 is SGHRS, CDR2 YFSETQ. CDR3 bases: TGCGCCAGCAGCTTGGAGTACAGGGAAAATTCACCCCTCCACTTT. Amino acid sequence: CASSLEYRENSPLHF. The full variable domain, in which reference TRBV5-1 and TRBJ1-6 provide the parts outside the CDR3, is KAGVTQTPRYLIKTRGQQVTLSCSPISGHRSVSWYQQTPGQGLQFLFEYFSETQRNKGNFPGRFSGRQFSNSRSEMNVSTLELGDSALYLCASSLEYRENSPLHFGNGTRLTVT.